Listed below are T cell receptor beta chains from one sample, sequenced in a study of cytomegalovirus exposure and HLA in healthy donors. Assay: immunoSEQ multiplex PCR; the TCRdb copy retains only in-frame clones and omits some. The sample records 100,000 or so clones, approximately 12% being singletons. The sample was PBMCs. The receptors come from a middle-aged man in good health and CMV-seropositive. Both conserved end residues are part of each CDR3.

>TRBV6-5|TRBJ2-5
CASSWGLARETQYF
>TRBV4-1|TRBJ1-4
CASSQGWPPATNEKLFF
>TRBV6-6|TRBJ1-5
CASTPDRRNQPQHF
>TRBV7-6|TRBJ2-1
CASSLRGRQGALDEQFF
>TRBV7-8|TRBJ1-2
CASSPDTSNYGYTF
>TRBV6-5|TRBJ1-2
CASSNRNAYGYTF
>TRBV7-8|TRBJ2-7
CASSPADEQYF
>TRBV5-1|TRBJ2-7
CASSPLAGGSYEQYF
>TRBV11-1|TRBJ2-7
CASSPLRVTGHEQYF
>TRBV5-1|TRBJ2-3
CASSFYGVASTDTQYF
>TRBV19|TRBJ1-5
CASSLDRRTVSNQPQHF
>TRBV5-1|TRBJ1-2
CASSLGSGTGIGYTF
>TRBV19|TRBJ1-2
CACRQGNYGYTF
>TRBV4-1|TRBJ1-1
CASSQGRSVGTEAFF
>TRBV6-5|TRBJ2-7
CASSYAGTGDEQYF
>TRBV5-8|TRBJ1-5
CASSFASNQPQHF
>TRBV5-6|.
CASSPLAGAYEQYF
>TRBV5-1|TRBJ2-2
CASSLVQGNTGELFF
>TRBV12-5|TRBJ2-2
CASGLVWDRVKSGELFF
>TRBV5-6|TRBJ2-3
CASSLVPGDTQYF
>TRBV10-3|TRBJ2-2
CATGTDTGELFF
>TRBV6-5|TRBJ2-7
CASSYGAGVDEQYF
>TRBV7-9|TRBJ1-1
CASSLVGGEGTEAFF
>TRBV2|TRBJ2-1
CASSGDRYNEQFF
>TRBV13|TRBJ2-7
CASSDSGSESYEQYF
>TRBV28|TRBJ2-3
CASSLGQYTDTQYF
>TRBV5-1|TRBJ1-3
CASSDRGSGNTIYF
>TRBV5-4|TRBJ2-7
CASSRGQANYEQYF
>TRBV25-1|TRBJ2-1
CASSDPTGEFEQFF
>TRBV6-1|TRBJ1-2
CASSGDYGYTF
>TRBV28|TRBJ1-3
CASSTHREPRTGNTIYF
>TRBV13|TRBJ2-2
CASSFLGLAGTNTGELFF
>TRBV23-1|TRBJ2-2
CASGQFGSSTGELFF
>TRBV6-5|TRBJ1-1
CASSYSIGPGMEAFF
>TRBV6-6|TRBJ2-1
CASGTSGRANEQFF
>TRBV27|TRBJ1-4
CASSLHRVGEKLFF
>TRBV9|TRBJ2-7
CASSVSSGSYEQYF
>TRBV19|TRBJ1-1
CASRTGGHTEAFF
>TRBV27|TRBJ1-2
CASSTQGASGGYTF
>TRBV9|TRBJ2-7
CASSVDGRAFDEQYF
>TRBV6-1|TRBJ2-2
CASRGQGRWTGELFF
>TRBV5-8|TRBJ1-2
CASSLARNYGYTF